This entry lists 32 T cell receptor beta chains sequenced from one sample in a study of OX40 agonist ivuxolimab in advanced cancers. The repertoire was sequenced with immunoSEQ multiplex PCR; TCRdb's copy has only in-frame clones and lacks some. The sample has around 64,000 clones; 75% to 90% are singletons. Sequencing used CD4+ or CD8+ T cells sorted from blood, obtained in a trial of the OX40 agonist ivuxolimab. The receptor source for this set is an adult with an advanced solid tumor such as melanoma, head and neck, liver or kidney cancer.

This chain links TRBV19 with TRBJ2-5; D gene unclear. Trimming took off 4 bases at V and 7 bases at J, with 13 bases between the two ends. The CDR3 covers 13 residues. Germline V gene lookup returns CDR1 LNHDA and CDR2 SQIVND (reference sequence). The CDR3 reads CASSSGTRGTQYF. The CDR3 coding sequence is TGTGCCAGTAGTAGTGGAACTCGAGGGACCCAGTACTTC.

This chain links TRBV18 with TRBJ1-1, with no clear D. Germline V gene sequence: CDR1 KGHSH, CDR2 LQKENI. V shed 0 bases and J shed 1 base, with 12 bases lying between them. This CDR3 has 16 residues. CDR3 in amino acids: CASSPPWNTQNTEAFF. Written as DNA, the CDR3 is TGTGCCAGCTCACCACCGTGGAACACCCAGAACACTGAAGCTTTCTTT. The full variable domain, completed using reference TRBV18 and TRBJ1-1, is NAGVMQNPRHLVRRRGQEARLRCSPMKGHSHVYWYRQLPEEGLKFMVYLQKENIIDESGMPKERFSAEFPKEGPSILRIQQVVRGDSAAYFCASSPPWNTQNTEAFFGQGTRLTVV.

The gene calls are TRBV19 and TRBJ1-5; the D is unclear. This CDR3 is built from 14 residues. The germline V and J ends were trimmed by 3 bases and 7 bases, with 13 bases remaining between them. The germline gives CDR1 LNHDA, CDR2 SQIVND (reference sequence). The CDR3 DNA reads as TGTGCCAGTAGTATCGACATGGCGAGACAGCCCCAGCATTTT. Its protein product is CASSIDMARQPQHF.

The chain couples TRBV4-1 to TRBJ1-2; D is undetermined. V was trimmed by 4 bases and J by 6 bases, leaving 18 bases between them. From germline, CDR1 is MGHRA and CDR2 YSYEKL. The CDR3 extends over 15 amino acids. CDR3 protein: CASSPPPVGTHGYTF. The CDR3 DNA sequence: TGCGCCAGCAGCCCCCCACCGGTGGGAACCCATGGCTACACCTTC.

The V call is TRBV5-1, the J call TRBJ1-4; tentative D call: TRBD1 (5 bases). The CDR3 is 17 amino acids. Germline V gene data show CDR1 as SGHRS and CDR2 as YFSETQ. Trimming stripped 2 bases from V and 4 bases from J, with 18 bases between. Here the CDR3 DNA reads TGCGCCAGCAGCTTTAACCCCTCCGGGACGGTTAATGAAAAACTGTTTTTT. Protein: CASSFNPSGTVNEKLFF.

The chain couples TRBV11-2 to TRBJ1-1; unclear D gene. Germline V lookup: CDR1 SGHAT, CDR2 FQNNGV. Trimming removed 6 bases at V and 1 base at J, with 12 bases between. This CDR3 has 14 amino acids. The CDR3 DNA follows: TGTGCCAGCAGGGGTATTAGGAGGAACACTGAAGCTTTCTTT. Protein sequence: CASRGIRRNTEAFF.

The chain carries TRBV7-2 and TRBJ1-2; D is undetermined. The V end was cut by 1 base, the J end by 8 bases, with 8 bases between. The CDR3 contains 12 residues. Germline-derived CDR1 and CDR2 are SGHTA and FQGNSA. The CDR3 bases are TGTGCCAGCAGCTTAGAGGTTGTAGGCTACACCTTC. Amino acids: CASSLEVVGYTF.

The chain has TRBV6-5 and TRBJ1-2; a weak D match, TRBD1 (5 bases). Germline V gene sequence: CDR1 MNHEY, CDR2 SVGAGI. Trimming removed 11 bases at V and 2 bases at J, with 18 bases between. There are 14 residues in the CDR3. The chain's CDR3 is CAAAKGAGNYGYTF. For the CDR3, the DNA is TGTGCCGCAGCAAAAGGGGCAGGGAACTATGGCTACACCTTC.

In its sample, this clone was seen a few times. The CDR3 nucleotides read TGTGCCAGCAGCTACGGGACAGTTACAACTAATGAAAAACTGTTTTTT. It yields the protein CASSYGTVTTNEKLFF. V usage is TRBV11-2 and J usage is TRBJ1-4; 7 bases are shared with TRBD1. CDR1 is SGHAT, CDR2 FQNNGV, per germline. V was clipped by 4 bases and J by 0 bases; unmatched bases: 5. The length of the CDR3 is 16 residues.

This rearrangement joins TRBV7-2 to TRBJ2-3; D not resolved. This CDR3 spans 13 amino acids. Trimming removed 0 bases at V and 2 bases at J, with 3 bases between. CDR1 and CDR2 from the germline V gene are SGHTA and FQGNSA. This chain's CDR3 is CASSLALTDTQYF. CDR3 nucleotide sequence: TGTGCCAGCAGCTTAGCGCTCACAGATACGCAGTATTTT.

A single count supports this clone. The chain's CDR3 is CAWRIEGGGATGNTIYF. The CDR3 DNA reads as TGTGCCTGGAGGATCGAAGGCGGGGGGGCTACTGGAAACACCATATATTTT. The rearrangement joins TRBV30 to TRBJ1-3; the D gene is possibly TRBD1 (6 bases). The CDR3 runs 17 residues. CDR1 is GTSNPN, CDR2 SVGIG, per germline (reference sequence). V gave up 3 bases and J gave up 2 bases, with 20 bases separating them.

The chain uses TRBV9 and TRBJ2-2; the match to TRBD2 covers 13 bases. Germline trimming cut 4 bases from V and 1 base from J; bases unmatched to any gene: 7. The CDR3 has 18 residues. The germline CDR1 and CDR2 sequences are SGDLS and YYNGEE. Written as DNA, the CDR3 is TGTGCCAGCAGCTTAAGACTAGCGGGGGGCGAGAACACCGGGGAGCTGTTTTTT. Translated: CASSLRLAGGENTGELFF.

The chain links TRBV5-1 to TRBJ2-2; tentatively, D is TRBD2 (5 bases). V shed 4 bases and J shed 0 bases, with 16 bases lying between them. The CDR3 sequence is 17 residues long. Germline V CDR1 and CDR2: SGHRS, YFSETQ. The DNA for the CDR3 is TGCGCCAGCAGCCCGGGAATTGGGAGATCGAACACCGGGGAGCTGTTTTTT. This codes for CASSPGIGRSNTGELFF.

This clone was seen once. This chain links TRBV18 with TRBJ1-6; D call uncertain. Trimming removed 3 bases from V and 3 bases from J, with 12 bases in between. CDR3 length: 16 residues. In germline, CDR1 is KGHSH, CDR2 LQKENI. The CDR3 coding sequence is TGTGCCAGCTCACCGTATCCGGTCGGCTATAATTCACCCCTCCACTTT. Translated: CASSPYPVGYNSPLHF.

V gene TRBV10-1 combines with J gene TRBJ2-7, with TRBD2 as a possible D gene (5 bases). This CDR3 comprises 13 residues. Germline CDR1 and CDR2: WNHNN and SYGVQD (reference sequence). The germline V and J ends were trimmed by 4 bases and 6 bases, with 13 bases remaining between them. In nucleotides, the CDR3 is TGCGCCAGCAGTGTTGGACTGGGCCGCGAGCAGTACTTC. This encodes CASSVGLGREQYF.

This chain joins TRBV2 and TRBJ2-2; D is tentatively TRBD1 or TRBD2 (5 bases each). V was cut by 3 bases and J by 3 bases, with 8 bases left in between. This CDR3 comprises 14 residues. The germline V gene has CDR1 SNHLY and CDR2 FYNNEI. The CDR3 nucleotides are TGTGCCAGCAGTGAGGGGACGCACACCGGGGAGCTGTTTTTT. Protein sequence: CASSEGTHTGELFF. The full variable domain, its missing parts supplied by reference TRBV2 and TRBJ2-2, is EPEVTQTPSHQVTQMGQEVILRCVPISNHLYFYWYRQILGQKVEFLVSFYNNEISEKSEIFDDQFSVERPDGSNFTLKIRSTKLEDSAMYFCASSEGTHTGELFFGEGSRLTVL.

This chain links TRBV29-1 with TRBJ2-7, with 7 bases that match TRBD1. CDR1 SQVTM and CDR2 ANQGSEA come from the germline V gene. Losses at the gene ends were 5 bases for V and 0 bases for J; bases not matched to a gene: 4. This CDR3 spans 13 amino acids. This CDR3 is CSVTDRSSYEQYF. The CDR3 DNA is TGCAGCGTTACGGACAGGAGCTCCTACGAGCAGTACTTC.

V usage is TRBV4-2 and J usage is TRBJ2-3; the match to TRBD2 covers 12 bases. V was pared by 0 bases and J by 2 bases, with 6 bases of the junction left unmatched. Germline loops: CDR1 LGHNA, CDR2 YNFKEQ. This CDR3 is built from 18 residues. This CDR3 reads CASSQDRLAGGFTDTQYF. The CDR3 DNA reads TGTGCCAGCAGCCAAGATCGGCTAGCGGGGGGGTTCACAGATACGCAGTATTTT.

The chain has TRBV7-2 and TRBJ2-3, with unresolved D. The CDR3 has 12 residues. Germline loops: CDR1 SGHTA, CDR2 FQGNSA. V lost 4 bases and J 3 bases, leaving 5 bases between the germline ends. The CDR3 is CASSSRTDTQYF. The CDR3 DNA follows: TGTGCCAGCAGCTCCCGGACAGATACGCAGTATTTT.

This chain joins TRBV9 and TRBJ1-6; D might be TRBD1 (6 bases). Trimming took 4 bases from V and 10 from J, leaving 15 bases between them. Per the germline V gene, CDR1 is SGDLS and CDR2 is YYNGEE. The CDR3 runs 14 residues. This CDR3 is CASSSQTGESPLHF. The CDR3, as DNA: TGTGCCAGCAGCTCCCAGACAGGAGAGTCACCCCTCCACTTT.

V usage is TRBV4-2 and J usage is TRBJ1-2; TRBD1 agrees at 8 bases. V lost 6 bases to trimming and J lost 4 bases; unmatched junction nucleotides: 4. CDR3 length equals 13 residues. The germline CDR1 and CDR2 sequences are LGHNA and YNFKEQ. The CDR3 is CASSPDRGYGYTF. The CDR3, as DNA: TGTGCCAGCAGTCCCGACAGGGGCTATGGCTACACCTTC.

The V call is TRBV6-5, the J call TRBJ2-2; D is perhaps TRBD2 (5 bases). Trimming shortened V by 2 bases and J by 7 bases, and 14 bases separated the two germline ends. The germline CDR1 and CDR2 sequences are MNHEY and SVGAGI. CDR3 length: 15 amino acids. Written as DNA, the CDR3 is TGTGCCAGCAGTTACAGGGAGAGGACGATCGGGGAGCTGTTTTTT. Translation gives CASSYRERTIGELFF.

The count of this clone is one. The rearrangement links TRBV7-2 to TRBJ2-1, with D perhaps being TRBD1 or TRBD2 (6 bases each). This CDR3 spans 14 amino acids. In germline, CDR1 is SGHTA, CDR2 FQGNSA. V was pared by 1 base and J by 6 bases, with 10 bases between. The CDR3 here is CASSLDSGANEQFF. In nucleotides, the CDR3 is TGTGCCAGCAGCTTAGACTCGGGGGCCAATGAGCAGTTCTTC.

This clone was seen only a few times. This chain links TRBV10-3 with TRBJ1-2, with TRBD1 matching 7 bases. CDR1 and CDR2 (germline): ENHRY, SYGVKD. After removal of 3 bases from V and 7 bases from J, the junction contained 8 bases not matched to a gene. The CDR3 covers 14 residues. CDR3 loop: CAISDPGTDLGYTF. CDR3 sequence (DNA): TGTGCCATCAGTGACCCCGGGACAGACCTTGGCTACACCTTC.

The genes are TRBV4-2 and TRBJ1-1; D gene ambiguous. Trimming cost V 1 base and J 1 base, with 7 bases left between them. Germline CDR1 reads LGHNA; CDR2 reads YNFKEQ. This CDR3 comprises 14 residues. The CDR3 sequence: CASSQGQTNTEAFF. The CDR3 DNA reads as TGTGCCAGCAGCCAAGGGCAGACGAACACTGAAGCTTTCTTT.

The genes are TRBV11-2 and TRBJ1-6, with 8 bases fitting TRBD1. The V segment lost 5 bases and the J segment 7 bases; nucleotides outside the gene matches: 4. The CDR3 extends over 14 amino acids. Germline assignment: CDR1 SGHAT and CDR2 FQNNGV. The CDR3 DNA follows: TGTGCCAGCAGCCGGACAGGGTCAAATTCACCCCTCCACTTT. It encodes CASSRTGSNSPLHF.

The chain carries TRBV6-4 and TRBJ2-3; the match to TRBD2 covers 7 bases. The CDR3 is made up of 13 amino acids. V shed 8 bases, J shed 2 bases, and the junction held 4 bases outside the gene matches. The germline CDR1 and CDR2 sequences are MRHNA and SNTAGT. The CDR3 DNA sequence: TGTGCCAGCTCCCGGGAGGACACAGATACGCAGTATTTT. It codes for CASSREDTDTQYF.

The V and J genes are TRBV30 and TRBJ2-6, with 9 bases aligning to TRBD1. V dropped 3 bases and J dropped 3; count of bases not matched to a gene: 12. The length of the CDR3 is 18 residues. Germline-derived CDR1 and CDR2 are GTSNPN and SVGIG (reference sequence). The CDR3, as DNA: TGTGCCTGGAGGCTCCGGGACAGGGAAATAGGTGGGGCCAACGTCCTGACTTTC. Encoded protein: CAWRLRDREIGGANVLTF. Variable domain in full (rest from reference TRBV30 and TRBJ2-6): SQTIHQWPATLVQPVGSPLSLECTVEGTSNPNLYWYRQAAGRGLQLLFYSVGIGQISSEVPQNLSASRPQDRQFILSSKKLLLSDSGFYLCAWRLRDREIGGANVLTFGAGSRLTVL.

This clone was counted between two and nine times. The chain has TRBV5-6 and TRBJ2-3, with a tentative D call TRBD2 (5 bases). Trimming took off 0 bases at V and 1 base at J, with 15 bases between the two ends. Germline-derived CDR1 and CDR2 are SGHDT and YYEEEE. The CDR3 runs to 17 residues. DNA for the CDR3: TGTGCCAGCAGCTTGGTTGGTAGCGTCGGGGGCACAGATACGCAGTATTTT. As protein: CASSLVGSVGGTDTQYF.

The chain is built from TRBV7-9 and TRBJ2-1; 11 bases match TRBD2. There are 17 residues in the CDR3. Trimming cost V 3 bases and J 6 bases; bases outside gene matches: 10. Germline-derived CDR1 and CDR2 are SEHNR and FQNEAQ (reference sequence). The CDR3 sequence: CASSFRLAGYSGNEQFF. Here the CDR3 DNA reads TGTGCCAGCAGCTTCCGACTAGCGGGGTACTCGGGCAATGAGCAGTTCTTC.

J is TRBJ2-7 and V is TRBV2; D remains ambiguous. Trimming shortened V by 5 bases and J by 1 base, and 9 bases separated the two germline ends. This CDR3 has 13 residues. Germline CDR1 and CDR2: SNHLY and FYNNEI. Here the CDR3 DNA reads TGTGCCAGCAGTCAGGACGGGTCCTACGAGCAGTACTTC. Translated: CASSQDGSYEQYF. Looking up the rest from reference TRBV2 and TRBJ2-7 gives the full variable domain: EPEVTQTPSHQVTQMGQEVILRCVPISNHLYFYWYRQILGQKVEFLVSFYNNEISEKSEIFDDQFSVERPDGSNFTLKIRSTKLEDSAMYFCASSQDGSYEQYFGPGTRLTVT.

The chain carries TRBV6-4 and TRBJ2-4, with a tentative D call TRBD2 (6 bases). V was clipped by 6 bases and J by 0 bases, with 15 bases between them. This CDR3 is built from 16 residues. Germline values: CDR1 MRHNA, CDR2 SNTAGT. The CDR3 loop reads CASRPGLGEAKNIQYF. In DNA form, the CDR3 reads TGTGCCAGCAGACCGGGACTCGGAGAAGCCAAAAACATTCAGTACTTC.